This T cell receptor beta chain was found in a study of Graves' ophthalmopathy and Graves' hyperthyroidism. For the study at large: Prior to any treatment, peripheral blood was collected at the time of initial diagnosis.

This CDR3 has 14 residues. Trimming cost V 5 bases and J 5 bases, with 13 bases left between them. RNA transcripts provided the template for amplifying TCR beta CDR3 regions. A first-round RT-PCR used HTBI primers, followed by a second-round multiplex PCR. TCRdb redid the calling of the multiplex PCR reads with MiXCR, one entry per CDR3 protein. The sample lists some 350,000 distinct CDR3 sequences; roughly 15% were seen once. This clonotype has a count of ten or more. The chain combines TRBV12-3 or TRBV12-4 with TRBJ1-5; tentative D call: TRBD1 (5 bases). Sequencing was carried out using peripheral blood. The clonotype comes from an adult woman with stable Graves' hyperthyroidism. The CDR3 protein is CASSIAGEDQPQHF. The CDR3 bases are TGTGCCAGCAGTATCGCGGGGGAGGATCAGCCCCAGCATTTT.